This TCR beta chain was recovered during a study of blood T cell repertoires in COVID-19. At the level of the study: Sources were T cells, B-cell-depleted T cells, or PBMCs; the material itself was cDNA or gDNA.

Per the original methods: For nucleated cells, counts were estimated from reference gene primer amplification. Repertoires were generated with immunoSEQ multiplex PCR, while TCRdb's copy carries only in-frame clones and drops some. From that table come the V and J calls and clone size; the DNA was used to work out D and trimming. In the table there are some 180,000 clones, around nine tenths of which are singletons. V dropped 1 base and J dropped 0 bases, with 7 bases sitting between them. CDR1 is SEHNR, CDR2 FQNEAQ, per germline (reference sequence). The CDR3 totals 14 residues. This receptor was obtained from a man aged 40-55 years with acute or convalescent COVID-19. The sequenced material came from peripheral blood. The chain has TRBV7-9 and TRBJ2-7, with D unclear. CDR3 loop: CASSLGRSSYEQYF. CDR3 sequence (DNA): TGTGCCAGCAGCTTAGGCCGGAGCTCCTACGAGCAGTACTTC.